The source of this T cell receptor beta chain is a study of shared clonotypes between healthy human individuals. About the research overall: Researchers drew samples from a couple of women and three men aged 18 to 49. Study-level findings and limits: Generation of non-shared clonotypes was less probable than generation of clonotypes shared by all four donors.

Recent vaccinations or acute infections were absent in the healthy HIV-negative adult donors. Method: immunoSEQ multiplex PCR; TCRdb's copy keeps in-frame clones and lacks some. The sample records around 2.5 million clones, 80% to 95% being singletons. On this clone: Its antigen is as yet unknown.

Trimming shortened V by 4 bases and J by 0 bases, and 15 bases separated the two germline ends. CDR1 and CDR2 (germline): LGHNA, YSLEER. The CDR3 is 17 residues long. The receptor comes from a man between 18 and 29 years old in good health. Some clones in this sample may be carry-over from other donors' samples. This chain links TRBV4-3 with TRBJ2-2; D may be TRBD1 (5 bases). The sequencing sample was made of naive CD4+ T cells from PBMCs. As to subset: CD45RA+ positively selected. In nucleotides, the CDR3 is TGCGCCAGCAGCCTCCTCCAGGGTCCCTCGAACACCGGGGAGCTGTTTTTT. Protein sequence: CASSLLQGPSNTGELFF.